This T cell receptor (beta chain) stems from a study of graft-versus-host responses after intestinal transplantation. The wider study: For 3 to 4 years after anti-thymocyte globulin induction, all recipients took tacrolimus and steroids.

The CDR3 consists of 13 residues. Per germline, CDR1 LNHDA and CDR2 SQIVND (reference sequence). Trimming removed 10 bases at V and 6 bases at J, with 15 bases between. Findings of the study overall: Present in recipient marrow, GvH clones included some that appeared first in ileum or blood.

TCRdb keeps only in-frame clones here, not all; method: immunoSEQ multiplex PCR. This table has tens of thousands of clones, about 90% appearing once. As regards this clone: Antigen: not known.

The genes are TRBV19 and TRBJ2-2; D might be TRBD2 (6 bases). This TCR derives from a human patient who received an intestinal transplant, so some T cells may come from the graft donor. The source was PBMCs, collected 26 days after transplant. The CDR3 nucleotides are TGTGCCACCCTCGCGAGGGAGGCCGGGGAGCTGTTTTTT. This translates into CATLAREAGELFF.